This T cell receptor (beta chain) was sequenced during a study of T cell changes during pregnancy in multiple sclerosis. CDR3 length equals 13 residues. Germline V lookup: CDR1 SGHAT, CDR2 FQNNGV. Trimming stripped 5 bases from V and 4 bases from J, with 11 bases between. Clones were sequenced by immunoSEQ multiplex PCR, and TCRdb holds only the in-frame ones, with some missing. The repertoire has around 60,000 clones, around 93% of them found once; the top ten carry roughly 0.35%. This chain joins TRBV11-2 and TRBJ1-2; D ambiguous. The sequences come from CD4+ T cells from peripheral blood mononuclear cells, collected before pregnancy. This receptor was identified in a female donor with multiple sclerosis, enrolled in a pregnancy study. CDR3 in DNA: TGTGCCAGCAGCCAGGCGCAGGTCTATGGCTACACCTTC. Residues: CASSQAQVYGYTF.